Shown below are 13 T cell receptor beta chains from a single sample sequenced in a study of T cells in localized non-small cell lung cancer. The repertoire was sequenced with immunoSEQ multiplex PCR; TCRdb's copy has only in-frame clones and lacks some. The profile shows 45,000 or so clones, about 88% of them singletons. The sequencing here drew on PBMCs, taken before any cancer treatment. The receptors were gathered from a man between 40 and 70 years old with stage II lung adenocarcinoma.

This chain connects TRBV7-2 to TRBJ2-3, with 8 bases matching TRBD2. CDR1 is SGHTA and CDR2 is FQGNSA in the germline V gene. The CDR3 totals 15 residues. The V gene end was trimmed by 2 bases and the J gene end by 5 bases; junction bases not matched to a gene: 6. CDR3 region: CASSLTGGARDTQYF. As DNA, the CDR3 is TGTGCCAGCAGCTTAACCGGGGGGGCAAGAGATACGCAGTATTTT.

The chain joins TRBV11-2 to TRBJ1-4; TRBD1 aligns across 9 bases. This CDR3 contains 16 residues. The germline CDR1 and CDR2 sequences are SGHAT and FQNNGV. J gave up 0 bases and V 4 bases, and 3 bases lay outside the gene matches. The CDR3 is CASSSGQGSTNEKLFF. In DNA form, the CDR3 reads TGTGCCAGCAGCTCCGGACAGGGGTCAACTAATGAAAAACTGTTTTTT.

This chain joins TRBV27 and TRBJ2-7; tentatively, D is TRBD1 or TRBD2 (5 bases each). From germline, CDR1 is MNHEY and CDR2 SMNVEV (reference sequence). The CDR3 totals 14 residues. Trimming stripped 2 bases from V and 0 bases from J, with 8 bases between. The CDR3 sequence is CASSLGGPSYEQYF. The DNA of the CDR3 is TGTGCCAGCAGTTTAGGGGGTCCCTCCTACGAGCAGTACTTC.

This chain joins TRBV29-1 and TRBJ1-1; 7 bases are shared with TRBD1. V shed 3 bases and J 1 base; nucleotides not matched to a gene: 5. Per germline, CDR1 SQVTM and CDR2 ANQGSEA. The CDR3 spans 14 residues. CDR3 nucleotides: TGCAGCGTTGATCCGACAGGGTGGAACACTGAAGCTTTCTTT. This gives the protein CSVDPTGWNTEAFF.

The V call is TRBV7-6, the J call TRBJ2-1; D may match TRBD1 or TRBD2 (5 bases each). Germline V gene data show CDR1 as SGHVS and CDR2 as FNYEAQ. V was trimmed by 1 base and J by 6 bases, leaving 13 bases between them. The CDR3 spans 15 residues. CDR3 DNA: TGTGCCAGCAGCTTAGGGGGTGGGGGACGCAATGAGCAGTTCTTC. Protein: CASSLGGGGRNEQFF.

CDR3 nucleotide sequence: TGTGCCAGCAGCTATCAGGGAGGTCAGCCCCAGCATTTT. Protein sequence: CASSYQGGQPQHF. The chain employs TRBV7-2 and TRBJ1-5; possible D gene TRBD1, 5 bases. V was clipped by 4 bases and J by 6 bases, with 10 bases between them. CDR1 SGHTA and CDR2 FQGNSA come from the germline V gene. This CDR3 has 13 amino acids.

CDR3 nucleotides: TGTGCCAGCAGTTCCCGACAGAATGAGCAGTTCTTC. It codes for CASSSRQNEQFF. The chain couples TRBV28 to TRBJ2-1; D might be TRBD1 (5 bases). Deletions cut 4 bases from V and 7 bases from J, with 8 bases between. Looked up from germline, CDR1 is MDHEN and CDR2 is SYDVKM. This CDR3 comprises 12 residues.

The V call is TRBV7-2, the J call TRBJ2-5, with 8 bases matching TRBD1. The V and J ends lost 7 bases and 4 bases, in that order; junction bases with no gene match: 11. The CDR3 covers 15 residues. CDR1 is SGHTA and CDR2 is FQGNSA in the germline V gene. CDR3 DNA: TGTGCCAGCACTCTTCTGGGACAGGACGCAGAGACCCAGTACTTC. It specifies CASTLLGQDAETQYF. The entire variable domain, with the rest obtained from reference TRBV7-2 and TRBJ2-5, is as follows: GAGVSQSPSNKVTEKGKDVELRCDPISGHTALYWYRQSLGQGLEFLIYFQGNSAPDKSGLPSDRFSAERTGGSVSTLTIQRTQQEDSAVYLCASTLLGQDAETQYFGPGTRLLVL.

V is TRBV7-2 and J is TRBJ1-2, with TRBD1 as a possible D gene (6 bases). The CDR3 is 15 residues long. V lost 4 bases, J lost 2 bases, and 14 bases lay in between. Germline CDR1 reads SGHTA; CDR2 reads FQGNSA. The CDR3 spells CASSSGTSKNYGYTF. CDR3 DNA sequence: TGTGCCAGCAGCTCCGGGACATCAAAGAACTATGGCTACACCTTC.

This chain uses TRBV5-1 with TRBJ2-5, with D maybe TRBD1 (6 bases). CDR3 length: 12 amino acids. Trimming cost V 5 bases and J 4 bases, with 9 bases left between them. CDR1 is SGHRS, CDR2 YFSETQ, per germline. CDR3 in DNA: TGCGCCAGCAGTACAGGGTCAGAGACCCAGTACTTC. Encoded protein: CASSTGSETQYF.

This clone occurred a few times. The chain has TRBV2 and TRBJ1-2; D ambiguous. The V gene's germline CDR1 is SNHLY and CDR2 FYNNEI. Deletions cut 7 bases from V and 8 bases from J, with 17 bases between. CDR3 size: 13 residues. The CDR3 reads CASNEEQWEGYTF. The CDR3 region has the DNA TGTGCCAGCAATGAGGAACAGTGGGAAGGCTACACCTTC.

The chain uses TRBV2 and TRBJ2-7; weak D call: TRBD1 (5 bases). Germline V gene data show CDR1 as SNHLY and CDR2 as FYNNEI. V was cut by 8 bases and J by 1 base, with 9 bases left in between. The length of the CDR3 is 12 residues. The CDR3: CASGAVSYEQYV. The CDR3, as DNA: TGTGCCAGCGGGGCAGTATCCTACGAGCAGTACGTC.

The genes are TRBV19 and TRBJ1-1; 9 bases are a match to TRBD1. J was trimmed by 0 bases and V by 0 bases; bases with no gene match: 2. Germline loops: CDR1 LNHDA, CDR2 SQIVND (reference sequence). This CDR3 is built from 16 residues. The CDR3 region is CASSIDGTGMNTEAFF. CDR3 DNA sequence: TGTGCCAGTAGTATAGATGGGACAGGGATGAACACTGAAGCTTTCTTT. Combining the CDR3 with reference TRBV19 and TRBJ1-1 gives the whole variable domain DGGITQSPKYLFRKEGQNVTLSCEQNLNHDAMYWYRQDPGQGLRLIYYSQIVNDFQKGDIAEGYSVSREKKESFPLTVTSAQKNPTAFYLCASSIDGTGMNTEAFFGQGTRLTVV.